This T cell receptor (beta chain) was documented in a study of blood T cells in healthy people across ages. Every sample had a minimum of 6 million PBMCs isolated. A second roughly 7 to 11 cycle PCR used barcoded and J-beta primers. Every sample produced at least 3 million CDR3-containing paired-end reads. A single record per CDR3 protein comes from TCRdb applying MiXCR to the 5' RACE reads. The sample consists of hundreds of thousands of distinct CDR3 sequences, roughly 32% of them appearing once. This CDR3 is built from 14 residues. Trimming pared 3 bases from V and 13 bases from J, leaving 20 bases between. Per the germline V gene, CDR1 is SGDLS and CDR2 is YYNGEE. Details on this clonotype: Its matching antigen is unknown. With a much larger clone just one base away, this may be a read error.

Findings and caveats of the study: Among T cells, TCR beta diversity per million cells dropped roughly linearly as age rose.

The V and J genes are TRBV9 and TRBJ2-1; possibly TRBD2 for D (6 bases). Sequenced input: blood. The receptor's source is an elderly woman in good health. The CDR3 reads CASSGGDAQETQFF. The CDR3 DNA reads TGTGCCAGCAGCGGGGGGGACGCCCAAGAGACCCAGTTCTTC.